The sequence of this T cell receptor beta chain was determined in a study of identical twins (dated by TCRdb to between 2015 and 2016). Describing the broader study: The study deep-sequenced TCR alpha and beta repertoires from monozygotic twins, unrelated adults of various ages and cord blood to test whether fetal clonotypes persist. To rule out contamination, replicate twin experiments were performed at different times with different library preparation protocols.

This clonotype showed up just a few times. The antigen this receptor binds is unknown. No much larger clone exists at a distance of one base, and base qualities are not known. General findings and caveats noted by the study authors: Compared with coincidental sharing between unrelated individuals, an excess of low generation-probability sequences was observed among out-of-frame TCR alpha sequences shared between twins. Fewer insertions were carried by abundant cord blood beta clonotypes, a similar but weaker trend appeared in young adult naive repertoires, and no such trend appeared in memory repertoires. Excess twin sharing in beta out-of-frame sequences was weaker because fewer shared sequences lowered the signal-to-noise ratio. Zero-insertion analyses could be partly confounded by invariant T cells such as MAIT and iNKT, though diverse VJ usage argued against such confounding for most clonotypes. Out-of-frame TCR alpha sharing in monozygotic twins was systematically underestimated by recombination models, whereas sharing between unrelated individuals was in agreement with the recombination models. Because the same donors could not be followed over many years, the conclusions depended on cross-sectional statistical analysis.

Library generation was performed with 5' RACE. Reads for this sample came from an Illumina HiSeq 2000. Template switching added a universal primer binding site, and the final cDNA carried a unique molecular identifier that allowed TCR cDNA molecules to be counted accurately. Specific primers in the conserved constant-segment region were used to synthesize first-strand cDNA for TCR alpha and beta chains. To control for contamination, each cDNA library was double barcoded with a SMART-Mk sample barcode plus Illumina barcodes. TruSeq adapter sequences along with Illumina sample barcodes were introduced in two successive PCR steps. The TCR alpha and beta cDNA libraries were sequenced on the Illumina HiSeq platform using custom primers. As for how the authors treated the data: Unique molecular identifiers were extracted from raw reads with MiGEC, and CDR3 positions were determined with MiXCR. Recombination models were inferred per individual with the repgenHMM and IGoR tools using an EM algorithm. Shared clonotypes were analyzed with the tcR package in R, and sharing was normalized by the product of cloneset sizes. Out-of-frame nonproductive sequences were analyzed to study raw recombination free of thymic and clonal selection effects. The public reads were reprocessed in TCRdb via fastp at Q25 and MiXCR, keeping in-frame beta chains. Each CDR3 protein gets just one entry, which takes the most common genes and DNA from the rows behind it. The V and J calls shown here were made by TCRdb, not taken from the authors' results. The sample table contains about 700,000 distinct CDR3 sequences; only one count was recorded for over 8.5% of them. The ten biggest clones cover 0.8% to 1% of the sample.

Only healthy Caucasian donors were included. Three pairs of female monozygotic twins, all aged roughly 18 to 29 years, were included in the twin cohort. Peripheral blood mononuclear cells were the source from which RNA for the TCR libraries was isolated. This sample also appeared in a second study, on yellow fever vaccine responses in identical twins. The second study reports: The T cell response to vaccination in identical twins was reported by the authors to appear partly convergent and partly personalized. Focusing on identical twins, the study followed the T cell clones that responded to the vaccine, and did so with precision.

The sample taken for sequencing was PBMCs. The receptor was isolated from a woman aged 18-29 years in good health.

In nucleotides, the sequence is TGTGCCACATCCGAGCTTGGTGAGCAGTACTTC. This sequence encodes CATSELGEQYF. The rearrangement joined TRBV6-1 to TRBJ2-7; no confident D gene assignment can be made. The CDR3 contains 11 residues, cysteine and phenylalanine counted. CDR3 DNA only is kept here, 33 bases in frame from base 1. V is pared back by 10 bases and J by 7 bases, with 14 bases lying between the germline termini. Based on the germline V gene, the CDR1 and CDR2 sequences are MNHNS and SASEGT.